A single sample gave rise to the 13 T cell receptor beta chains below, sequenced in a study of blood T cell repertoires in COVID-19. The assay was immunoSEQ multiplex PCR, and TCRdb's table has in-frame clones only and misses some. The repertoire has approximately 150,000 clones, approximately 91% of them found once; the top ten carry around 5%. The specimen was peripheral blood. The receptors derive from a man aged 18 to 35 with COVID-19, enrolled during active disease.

This chain's CDR3 is CASRPGVDNQPQHF. The CDR3 coding sequence is TGTGCCAGCAGACCGGGGGTTGACAATCAGCCCCAGCATTTT. The V call is TRBV6-6, the J call TRBJ1-5, with D maybe TRBD1 (5 bases). Germline V CDR1 and CDR2: MNHNY, SVGAGI (reference sequence). The CDR3 contains 14 residues. The V end was cut by 6 bases, the J end by 3 bases, with 12 bases between.

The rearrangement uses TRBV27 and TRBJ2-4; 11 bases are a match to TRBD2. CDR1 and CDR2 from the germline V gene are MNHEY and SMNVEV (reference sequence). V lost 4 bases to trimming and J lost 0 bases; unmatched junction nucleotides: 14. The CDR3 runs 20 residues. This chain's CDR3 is CASSSFPGTSGLLAKNIQYF. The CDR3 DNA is TGTGCCAGCAGTTCCTTCCCCGGGACTAGCGGTTTACTAGCCAAAAACATTCAGTACTTC.

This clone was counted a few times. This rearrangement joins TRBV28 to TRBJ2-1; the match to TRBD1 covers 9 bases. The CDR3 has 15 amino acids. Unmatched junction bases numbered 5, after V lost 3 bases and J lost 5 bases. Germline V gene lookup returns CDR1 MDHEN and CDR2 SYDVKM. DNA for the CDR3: TGTGCCAGCAGTTTTGCCGGGACAGGGAACAATGAGCAGTTCTTC. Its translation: CASSFAGTGNNEQFF.

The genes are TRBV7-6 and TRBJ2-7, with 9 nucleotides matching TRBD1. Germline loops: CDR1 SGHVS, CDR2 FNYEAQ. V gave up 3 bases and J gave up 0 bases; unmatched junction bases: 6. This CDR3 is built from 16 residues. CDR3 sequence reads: CASSLRTGGASYEQYF. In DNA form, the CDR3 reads TGTGCCAGCAGCTTGAGAACAGGGGGCGCCTCCTACGAGCAGTACTTC.

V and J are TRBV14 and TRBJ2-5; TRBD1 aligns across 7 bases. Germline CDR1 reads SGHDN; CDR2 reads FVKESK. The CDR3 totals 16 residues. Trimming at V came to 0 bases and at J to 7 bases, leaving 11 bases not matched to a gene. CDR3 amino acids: CASSQEGQPSSGTQYF. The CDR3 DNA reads TGTGCCAGCAGCCAAGAGGGACAGCCTTCGAGTGGGACCCAGTACTTC.

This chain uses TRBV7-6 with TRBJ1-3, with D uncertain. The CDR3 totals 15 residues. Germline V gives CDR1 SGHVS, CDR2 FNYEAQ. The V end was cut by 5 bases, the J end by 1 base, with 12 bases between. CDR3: CASSPQAGSGNTIYF. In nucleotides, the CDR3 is TGTGCCAGCAGCCCTCAAGCGGGATCTGGAAACACCATATATTTT.

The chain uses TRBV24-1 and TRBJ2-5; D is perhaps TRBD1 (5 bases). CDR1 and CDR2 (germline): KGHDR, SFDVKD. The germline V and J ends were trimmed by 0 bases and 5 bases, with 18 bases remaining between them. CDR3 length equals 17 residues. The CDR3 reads CATSDLAPQGSEETQYF. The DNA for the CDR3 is TGTGCCACCAGTGATTTGGCTCCGCAGGGTAGTGAGGAGACCCAGTACTTC.

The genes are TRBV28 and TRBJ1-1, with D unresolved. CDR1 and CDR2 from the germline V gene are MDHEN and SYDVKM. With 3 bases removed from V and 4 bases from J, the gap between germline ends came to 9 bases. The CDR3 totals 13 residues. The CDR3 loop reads CASSFRSGTEAFF. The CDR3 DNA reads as TGTGCCAGCAGTTTCCGTTCGGGCACTGAAGCTTTCTTT.

The CDR3 DNA sequence: TGTGCCAGCAGCCCTTTTCGAGGGGGGGCTACCGGGGAGCTGTTTTTT. Translating gives CASSPFRGGATGELFF. This rearrangement joins TRBV11-3 to TRBJ2-2; D is perhaps TRBD2 (7 bases). The CDR3 is 16 residues long. Trimming shortened V by 5 bases and J by 5 bases, and 18 bases separated the two germline ends. The germline V gene encodes CDR1 SGHNT and CDR2 YENEEA. The complete variable domain, with remaining parts taken from reference TRBV11-3 and TRBJ2-2, reads EAGVVQSPRYKIIEKKQPVAFWCNPISGHNTLYWYLQNLGQGPELLIRYENEEAVDDSQLPKDRFSAERLKGVDSTLKIQPAELGDSAVYLCASSPFRGGATGELFFGEGSRLTVL.

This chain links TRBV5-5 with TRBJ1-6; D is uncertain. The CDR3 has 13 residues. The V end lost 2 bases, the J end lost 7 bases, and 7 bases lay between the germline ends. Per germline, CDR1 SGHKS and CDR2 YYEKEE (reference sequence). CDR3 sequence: CASSLTVNSPLHF. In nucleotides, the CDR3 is TGTGCCAGCAGCTTAACAGTAAATTCACCCCTCCACTTT. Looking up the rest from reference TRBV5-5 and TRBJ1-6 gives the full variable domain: DAGVTQSPTHLIKTRGQQVTLRCSPISGHKSVSWYQQVLGQGPQFIFQYYEKEERGRGNFPDRFSARQFPNYSSELNVNALLLGDSALYLCASSLTVNSPLHFGNGTRLTVT.

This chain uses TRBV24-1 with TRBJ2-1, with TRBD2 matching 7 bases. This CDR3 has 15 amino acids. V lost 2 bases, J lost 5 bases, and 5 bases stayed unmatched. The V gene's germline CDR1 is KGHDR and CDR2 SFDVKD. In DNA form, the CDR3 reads TGTGCCACCAGTGATTGGGGGGGTGGACACAATGAGCAGTTCTTC. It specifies CATSDWGGGHNEQFF.

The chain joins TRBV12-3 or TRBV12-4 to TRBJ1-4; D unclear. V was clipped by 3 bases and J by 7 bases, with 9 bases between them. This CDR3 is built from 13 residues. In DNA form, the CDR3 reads TGTGCCAGCAGTTTTGAGGGAGTTGAAAAACTGTTTTTT. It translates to CASSFEGVEKLFF.

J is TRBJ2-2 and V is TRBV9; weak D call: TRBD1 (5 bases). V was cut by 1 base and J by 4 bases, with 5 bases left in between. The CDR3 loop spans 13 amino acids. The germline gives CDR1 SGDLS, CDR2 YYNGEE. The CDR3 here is CASSVRGTGELFF. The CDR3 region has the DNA TGTGCCAGCAGCGTAAGGGGCACCGGGGAGCTGTTTTTT. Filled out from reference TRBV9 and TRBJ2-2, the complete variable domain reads DSGVTQTPKHLITATGQRVTLRCSPRSGDLSVYWYQQSLDQGLQFLIQYYNGEERAKGNILERFSAQQFPDLHSELNLSSLELGDSALYFCASSVRGTGELFFGEGSRLTVL.